The T cell receptor (beta chain) described here comes from a study of OX40 agonist ivuxolimab in advanced cancers. In the study overall: Patients took ivuxolimab, an agonistic anti-OX40 (CD134) antibody. Each dose-escalation patient presented with hepatocellular carcinoma, melanoma, renal cell or head and neck cancer.

A note on this clone: What it binds is unknown.

Study observations and caveats: On average, CD8+ T cells showed a greater number of expanded clones than CD4+. At 0.1 to 3.0 mg/kg and by week 6, CD4+ and CD8+ T cells in the blood had expanded clonally.

Per the germline V gene, CDR1 is MNHNS and CDR2 is SASEGT. This CDR3 has 15 residues. The ends were cut back, 0 bases at V and 1 base at J, with 7 bases in the middle. The repertoire was sequenced with immunoSEQ multiplex PCR; TCRdb's copy has only in-frame clones and lacks some. The sample lists over 85,000 clones, approximately 89% occurring once. This TCR came from an adult with an advanced solid tumor such as melanoma, head and neck, liver or kidney cancer. The sample in question was CD4+ or CD8+ T cells sorted from blood, obtained in a trial of the OX40 agonist ivuxolimab. J is TRBJ1-5 and V is TRBV6-1; possibly TRBD1 for D (5 bases). This chain's CDR3 is CASSEAGLSNQPQHF. In DNA, the CDR3 is TGTGCCAGCAGTGAAGCGGGGCTGAGCAATCAGCCCCAGCATTTT.